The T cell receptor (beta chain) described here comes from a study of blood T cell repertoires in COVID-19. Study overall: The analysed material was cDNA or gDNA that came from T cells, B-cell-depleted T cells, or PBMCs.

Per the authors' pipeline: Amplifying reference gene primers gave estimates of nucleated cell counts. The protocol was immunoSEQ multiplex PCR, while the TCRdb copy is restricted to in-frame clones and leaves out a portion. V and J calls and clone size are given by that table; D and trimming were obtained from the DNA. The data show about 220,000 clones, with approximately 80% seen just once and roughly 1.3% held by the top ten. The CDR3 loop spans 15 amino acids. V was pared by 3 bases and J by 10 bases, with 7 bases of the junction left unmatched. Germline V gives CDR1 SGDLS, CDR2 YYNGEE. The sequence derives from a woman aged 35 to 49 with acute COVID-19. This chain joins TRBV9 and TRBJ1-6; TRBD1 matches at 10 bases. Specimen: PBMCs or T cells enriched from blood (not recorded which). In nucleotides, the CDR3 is TGTGCCAGCAGCGCCGGGACAGGGGTTCAGTCACCCCTCCACTTT. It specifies CASSAGTGVQSPLHF.